The entry below describes one TCR beta chain. This CDR3 is built from 13 residues. In germline, CDR1 is SGHDT, CDR2 YYEEEE. Trimming pared 4 bases from V and 2 bases from J, leaving 9 bases between. This sample was included in a study of a mutant IDH1 vaccine in newly diagnosed glioma. Time point noted: baseline, week 1 (first vaccination visit). Indicated treatment: pre-vaccination baseline after standard-of-care therapy. Clones were read by immunoSEQ multiplex PCR, and TCRdb kept only the in-frame ones, dropping some. This table has tens of thousands of clones, approximately 86% appearing once. The chain couples TRBV5-6 to TRBJ1-2; D unclear. The source is a man aged 25-45 years with glioma. The starting material was PBMCs, obtained from a glioma patient treated with radiotherapy, temozolomide or both. CDR3 bases: TGTGCCAGCAGCCTTATAGGAAACTATGGCTACACCTTC. Amino acid sequence: CASSLIGNYGYTF.